This T cell receptor (beta chain) came from a study of blood T cell repertoires in COVID-19. The wider study: T cells, B-cell-depleted T cells, or PBMCs supplied cDNA or gDNA.

Authors' methods: How many nucleated cells were present was estimated from reference gene primer amplification. Clones were read by immunoSEQ multiplex PCR, and TCRdb kept only the in-frame ones, dropping some. The DNA gave D and trimming, while V, J and clone size come from that table. The sample contains approximately 77,000 clones, around 76% of which appear only once. V dropped 6 bases and J dropped 0 bases, with 10 bases sitting between them. Germline V gene sequence: CDR1 SGHRS, CDR2 YFSETQ. CDR3 size: 13 residues. Sequencing input: peripheral blood. This sequence joins TRBV5-1 and TRBJ2-7, with D hard to call. The clonotype comes from a man between 70 and 80 years old with active or convalescent COVID-19. The CDR3 region has the DNA TGCGCCAGCACTCCCCCGGGCTCCTACGAGCAGTACTTC. This sequence encodes CASTPPGSYEQYF. The entire variable domain, with the rest obtained from reference TRBV5-1 and TRBJ2-7, is as follows: KAGVTQTPRYLIKTRGQQVTLSCSPISGHRSVSWYQQTPGQGLQFLFEYFSETQRNKGNFPGRFSGRQFSNSRSEMNVSTLELGDSALYLCASTPPGSYEQYFGPGTRLTVT.